This is a list of T cell receptor beta chains from one sample in a study of blood T cell repertoires in COVID-19. Libraries were prepared by immunoSEQ multiplex PCR; TCRdb keeps only in-frame clonotypes and omits some of them. This sample carries 60,000 to 65,000 clones, 75% to 90% of them seen once, and the ten largest clones take under 9.5%. The sequenced sample consisted of peripheral blood. The receptors originated from a human donor with active COVID-19. The donor label of this sample is uncertain. Each CDR3 is given with its conserved first and last residue. The D gene is left open where the match is weak. Clone size is shown for a subset of rows, as once, few, many or a class of expanded clone.

>TRBJ1-1|-|TRBD1|TRBV6-5
CASRTTYRGFAEAFF
TGTGCCAGCAGAACAACCTACAGGGGCTTCGCTGAAGCTTTCTTT
>TRBJ2-7|-|TRBD2|TRBV3-1/TRBV3-2
CASSQWGEGYEQYF
TGTGCCAGCAGCCAATGGGGGGAGGGCTACGAGCAGTACTTC
>TRBJ2-3|-|-|TRBV6-2/TRBV6-3
CASSYGGGIRTDTQYF
TGTGCCAGCAGTTACGGTGGGGGCATTAGGACAGATACGCAGTATTTT
>TRBJ2-1|-|TRBD1|TRBV11-1
CASSRDRIEQFF
TGTGCCAGCAGTCGGGACAGGATTGAGCAGTTCTTC
>TRBJ1-1|few|-|TRBV11-2
CASSSQGGSDAEAFF
TGTGCCAGCAGCTCACAGGGTGGGTCTGACGCTGAAGCTTTCTTT
>TRBJ1-5|-|TRBD1|TRBV10-2
CASSQDRGTQPQHF
TGCGCCAGCAGTCAAGACAGGGGGACTCAGCCCCAGCATTTT
>TRBJ2-7|few|TRBD2|TRBV4-1
CASSPGLADYEQYF
TGCGCCAGCAGCCCGGGACTAGCGGATTACGAGCAGTACTTC
>TRBJ1-5|-|TRBD1|TRBV27
CASSSGTGGNQPQHF
TGTGCCAGCAGTTCCGGGACAGGGGGCAATCAGCCCCAGCATTTT
>TRBJ2-1|-|TRBD1|TRBV6-6
CASSKGQGSSLNEQFF
TGTGCCAGCAGTAAGGGACAGGGCTCCTCTCTCAATGAGCAGTTCTTC
>TRBJ2-5|-|-|TRBV7-9
CASSRRQNQETQYF
TGTGCCAGCAGCCGTCGACAGAACCAAGAGACCCAGTACTTC
>TRBJ1-5|-|TRBD1|TRBV7-3
CASSSGTGGKPQHF
TGTGCCAGCAGCTCCGGGACAGGGGGAAAGCCCCAGCATTTT
>TRBJ2-7|-|TRBD1|TRBV10-3
CAISESMAGQAADEQYF
TGTGCCATCAGTGAGTCCATGGCGGGACAGGCCGCAGACGAGCAGTACTTC
>TRBJ2-2|-|TRBD1|TRBV6-5
CASARTGATGELFF
TGTGCCAGCGCAAGGACAGGGGCCACCGGGGAGCTGTTTTTT
>TRBJ2-7|-|-|TRBV27
CASSLSRQSYEQYF
TGTGCCAGCAGTTTATCGAGACAGTCCTACGAGCAGTACTTC
>TRBJ2-2|few|-|TRBV7-3
CASSLSISPNTGELFF
TGTGCCAGCAGCTTAAGTATTAGCCCCAACACCGGGGAGCTGTTTTTT
>TRBJ2-3|few|-|TRBV6-5
CASSYGGETDTQYF
TGTGCCAGCAGTTACGGAGGGGAGACAGATACGCAGTATTTT
>TRBJ2-2|-|-|TRBV5-1
CASSQAAGGPGELFF
TGCGCCAGCAGCCAAGCCGCAGGGGGGCCTGGGGAGCTGTTTTTT
>TRBJ2-7|-|-|TRBV9
CASSVDAQNYEQYF
TGTGCCAGCAGCGTAGATGCACAGAACTACGAGCAGTACTTC
>TRBJ2-2|-|TRBD2|TRBV7-6
CASSFSGGASGELFF
TGTGCCAGCAGCTTTAGCGGGGGGGCGTCCGGGGAGCTGTTTTTT
>TRBJ1-5|-|-|TRBV25-1
CASRGSGGSQPQHF
TGTGCCAGCAGAGGGTCGGGGGGGAGTCAGCCCCAGCATTTT
>TRBJ2-7|-|TRBD1|TRBV5-5
CASSLAVGQGTYEQYF
TGTGCCAGCAGCTTGGCCGTGGGACAGGGGACCTACGAGCAGTACTTC
>TRBJ2-7|-|TRBD2|TRBV7-8
CASSLDPLAGVSSYEQYF
TGTGCCAGCAGCTTAGACCCGCTAGCGGGGGTATCTTCCTACGAGCAGTACTTC
>TRBJ1-6|-|TRBD1|TRBV11-3
CASSQGGVGSSPLHF
TGTGCCAGCAGCCAGGGGGGTGTAGGAAGCTCACCCCTCCACTTT
>TRBJ2-3|-|TRBD2|TRBV9
CASSASGTSDRTDTQYF
TGTGCCAGCAGCGCCTCCGGGACTAGCGATCGCACAGATACGCAGTATTTT
>TRBJ1-3|-|-|TRBV7-2
CASSSSGGNTIYF
TGTGCCAGCAGCTCCTCCGGGGGAAACACCATATATTTT
>TRBJ1-5|-|TRBD1|TRBV24-1
CATSRGNQPQHF
TGTGCCACCAGCAGGGGGAATCAGCCCCAGCATTTT
>TRBJ2-3|-|-|TRBV18
CASSPGLSTDTQYF
TGTGCCAGCTCACCCGGACTTAGCACAGATACGCAGTATTTT
>TRBJ1-1|-|-|TRBV5-1
CASGLGPDTEAFF
TGCGCCAGCGGTCTAGGTCCCGACACTGAAGCTTTCTTT
>TRBJ1-1|-|-|TRBV2
CASTLTQNTEAFF
TGTGCCAGCACTTTGACACAGAACACTGAAGCTTTCTTT
>TRBJ1-1|-|TRBD1|TRBV7-2
CASSNPTGEGRNTEAFF
TGTGCCAGCAGCAATCCGACAGGGGAGGGTCGGAACACTGAAGCTTTCTTT
>TRBJ2-1|-|TRBD2|TRBV4-3
CASSQEDAGLAGVDEQFF
TGCGCCAGCAGCCAAGAAGATGCGGGACTAGCGGGGGTGGATGAGCAGTTCTTC
>TRBJ1-1|-|-|TRBV18
CASSPLAGTEAFF
TGTGCCAGCTCACCACTGGCGGGGACTGAAGCTTTCTTT
>TRBJ2-7|-|TRBD1|TRBV6-5
CASRRQGAMGYEQYF
TGTGCCAGCAGACGACAGGGGGCGATGGGCTACGAGCAGTACTTC
>TRBJ2-5|-|-|TRBV19
CASSLQAGLGETQYF
TGTGCCAGTTCCCTCCAGGCAGGGTTGGGAGAGACCCAGTACTTC
>TRBJ1-5|-|-|TRBV19
CASSPGGFSNQPQHF
TGTGCCAGTAGTCCGGGGGGGTTTAGCAATCAGCCCCAGCATTTT
>TRBJ1-5|-|TRBD1|TRBV28
CASSPRETGGLSNQPQHF
TGTGCCAGCAGTCCAAGGGAGACAGGGGGCCTGAGCAATCAGCCCCAGCATTTT
>TRBJ2-5|once|TRBD2|TRBV2
CASSEALLGGGETQYF
TGTGCCAGCAGTGAAGCGCTTCTTGGCGGGGGAGAGACCCAGTACTTC
>TRBJ2-7|-|TRBD2|TRBV29-1
CSAKPGGGEQYF
TGCAGCGCCAAGCCCGGGGGGGGCGAGCAGTACTTC
>TRBJ2-3|-|-|TRBV28
CASSSIQKTADTQYF
TGTGCCAGCAGTTCCATACAGAAGACGGCAGATACGCAGTATTTT
>TRBJ2-6|-|-|TRBV6-1
CASSDFEVRGSGANVLTF
TGTGCCAGCAGTGACTTCGAGGTACGGGGCTCTGGGGCCAACGTCCTGACTTTC
>TRBJ2-5|-|TRBD1|TRBV6-5
CASSGQGETQYF
TGTGCCAGCAGCGGACAGGGGGAGACCCAGTACTTC
>TRBJ1-1|few|TRBD1|TRBV28
CASSLSAGGTAFF
TGTGCCAGCAGTTTATCGGCAGGGGGCACTGCTTTCTTT
>TRBJ2-5|-|-|TRBV28
CASSLRGRQETQYF
TGTGCCAGCAGTTTGCGGGGCAGGCAAGAGACCCAGTACTTC
>TRBJ2-4|-|TRBD2|TRBV6-6
CASSQFNVGGPKNIQYF
TGTGCCAGCAGTCAATTCAATGTGGGAGGGCCCAAAAACATTCAGTACTTC
>TRBJ2-3|few|-|TRBV13
CASSLGITQGKETDTQYF
TGTGCCAGCAGCTTAGGAATAACCCAGGGGAAGGAGACAGATACGCAGTATTTT
>TRBJ2-6|-|-|TRBV27
CASSILLDSGANVLTF
TGTGCCAGCAGCATATTACTTGACTCTGGGGCCAACGTCCTGACTTTC
>TRBJ2-2|once|TRBD1|TRBV11-2
CASSSQLGQGTNTGELFF
TGTGCCAGCAGCTCTCAATTGGGACAGGGGACGAACACCGGGGAGCTGTTTTTT
>TRBJ2-1|-|TRBD2|TRBV10-3
CAIRPGTSGLKQASNEQFF
TGTGCCATCAGACCCGGGACTAGCGGGCTAAAGCAAGCCAGTAATGAGCAGTTCTTC
>TRBJ2-5|-|TRBD2|TRBV10-1
CASMGSGIGETQYF
TGCGCCAGCATGGGTAGCGGGATCGGAGAGACCCAGTACTTC
>TRBJ2-5|-|TRBD1|TRBV5-5
CASSRGTGSRQETQYF
TGTGCCAGCAGCAGGGGGACAGGGTCACGCCAAGAGACCCAGTACTTC
>TRBJ1-3|-|TRBD1|TRBV27
CASSKPWERDRGGYTIYF
TGTGCCAGCAGTAAGCCCTGGGAGCGGGACAGGGGAGGGTACACCATATATTTT
>TRBJ1-2|once|TRBD1|TRBV19
CASSILQGSNYGYTF
TGTGCCAGTAGTATCTTACAGGGGTCTAACTATGGCTACACCTTC